This T cell receptor beta chain was found in a study of T cell changes during pregnancy in multiple sclerosis. Method: immunoSEQ multiplex PCR; TCRdb's copy keeps in-frame clones and lacks some. This sample has about 38,000 clones, with roughly 89% found just once. The germline V gene has CDR1 SGHNT and CDR2 YYREEE (reference sequence). V shed 0 bases and J 4 bases; nucleotides not matched to a gene: 11. The CDR3 runs 17 residues. Sequencing used CD4+ T cells from peripheral blood mononuclear cells, obtained before pregnancy. The sequence came from a female donor with multiple sclerosis, enrolled in a pregnancy study. V gene TRBV5-4 combines with J gene TRBJ2-5; 8 bases align to TRBD1. The CDR3 region has the DNA TGTGCCAGCAGCTTGGCCCGCGACAGGGGATATGGAGAGACCCAGTACTTC. Translating it yields CASSLARDRGYGETQYF.